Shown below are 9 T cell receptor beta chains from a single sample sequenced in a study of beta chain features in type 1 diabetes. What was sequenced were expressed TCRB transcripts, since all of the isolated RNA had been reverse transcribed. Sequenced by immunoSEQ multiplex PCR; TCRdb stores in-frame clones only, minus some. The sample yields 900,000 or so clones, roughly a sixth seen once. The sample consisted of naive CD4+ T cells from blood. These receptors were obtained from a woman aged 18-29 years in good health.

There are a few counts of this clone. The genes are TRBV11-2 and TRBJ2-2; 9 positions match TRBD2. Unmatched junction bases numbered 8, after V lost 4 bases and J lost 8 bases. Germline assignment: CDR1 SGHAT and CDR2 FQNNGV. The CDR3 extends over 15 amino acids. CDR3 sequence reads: CASSSSGTVSGELFF. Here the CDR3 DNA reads TGTGCCAGCAGCTCTAGCGGGACAGTATCGGGGGAGCTGTTTTTT.

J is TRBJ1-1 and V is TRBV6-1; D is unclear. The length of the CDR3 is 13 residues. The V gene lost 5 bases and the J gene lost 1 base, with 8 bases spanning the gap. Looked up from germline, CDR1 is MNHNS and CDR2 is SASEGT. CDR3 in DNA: TGTGCCAGCAGTTTAATAGGGAACACTGAAGCTTTCTTT. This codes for CASSLIGNTEAFF.

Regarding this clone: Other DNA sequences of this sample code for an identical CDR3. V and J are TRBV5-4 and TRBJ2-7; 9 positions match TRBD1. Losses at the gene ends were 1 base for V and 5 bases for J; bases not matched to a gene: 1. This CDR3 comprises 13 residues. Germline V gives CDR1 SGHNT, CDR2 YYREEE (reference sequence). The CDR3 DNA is TGTGCCAGCAGCTTGACAGGGGGCGACGAGCAGTACTTC. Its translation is CASSLTGGDEQYF.

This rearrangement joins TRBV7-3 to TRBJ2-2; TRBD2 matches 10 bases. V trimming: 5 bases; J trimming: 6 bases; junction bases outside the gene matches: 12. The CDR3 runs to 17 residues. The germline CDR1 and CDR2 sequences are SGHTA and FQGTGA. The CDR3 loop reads CASSGNGAGGLAGELFF. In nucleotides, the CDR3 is TGTGCCAGCAGCGGGAACGGAGCGGGAGGGCTTGCCGGGGAGCTGTTTTTT.

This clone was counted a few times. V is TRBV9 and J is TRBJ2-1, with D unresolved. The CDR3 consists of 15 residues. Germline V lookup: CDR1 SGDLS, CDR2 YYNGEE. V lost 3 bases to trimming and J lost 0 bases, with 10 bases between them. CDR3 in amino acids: CASSAGYSSYNEQFF. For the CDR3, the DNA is TGTGCCAGCAGCGCCGGGTACAGCTCCTACAATGAGCAGTTCTTC.

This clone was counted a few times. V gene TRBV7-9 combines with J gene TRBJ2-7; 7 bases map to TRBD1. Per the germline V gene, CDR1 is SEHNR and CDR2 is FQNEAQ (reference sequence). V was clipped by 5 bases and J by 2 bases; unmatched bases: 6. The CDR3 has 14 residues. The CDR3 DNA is TGTGCCAGCAGCCGGGACAGCCTAACCTACGAGCAGTACTTC. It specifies CASSRDSLTYEQYF.

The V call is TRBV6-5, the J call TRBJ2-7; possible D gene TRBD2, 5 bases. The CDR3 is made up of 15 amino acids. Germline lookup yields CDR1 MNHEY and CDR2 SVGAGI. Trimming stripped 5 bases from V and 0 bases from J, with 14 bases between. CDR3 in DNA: TGTGCCAGCAGTCCGCGGGTCCTGAGCTCCTACGAGCAGTACTTC. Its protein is CASSPRVLSSYEQYF.

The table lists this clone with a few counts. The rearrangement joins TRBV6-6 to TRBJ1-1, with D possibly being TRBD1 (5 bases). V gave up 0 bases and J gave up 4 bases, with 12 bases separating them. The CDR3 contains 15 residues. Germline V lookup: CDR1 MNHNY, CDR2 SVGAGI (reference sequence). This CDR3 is CASSYSRQGGTEAFF. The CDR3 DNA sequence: TGTGCCAGCAGTTACTCGAGGCAGGGTGGCACTGAAGCTTTCTTT.

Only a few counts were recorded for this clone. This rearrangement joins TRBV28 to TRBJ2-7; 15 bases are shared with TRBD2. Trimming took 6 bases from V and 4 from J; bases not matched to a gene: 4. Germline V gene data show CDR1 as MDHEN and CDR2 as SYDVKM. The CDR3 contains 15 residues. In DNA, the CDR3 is TGTGCCAGCAGCAACGGACTAGCGGGAGGGTACGAGCAGTACTTC. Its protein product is CASSNGLAGGYEQYF.